Reported below is one TCR beta chain. What it recognizes is unknown. This sample was included in a study of siplizumab effects on memory and regulatory T cells. Study-wide results and caveats: Naive T cells were seen as more diverse than memory cells and as major alloresponse contributors.

In germline, CDR1 is SNHLY, CDR2 FYNNEI. The CDR3 length is 14 residues. The germline V and J ends were trimmed by 1 base and 6 bases, with 13 bases remaining between them. It was 10^5 or so TCR templates that were assayed per sample. Libraries were prepared by immunoSEQ multiplex PCR; TCRdb keeps only in-frame clonotypes and omits some of them. Here the sample spans 100,000 to 120,000 clones, roughly 90% being singletons. J is TRBJ2-7 and V is TRBV2; the D gene could be TRBD1 or TRBD2 (5 bases each). The sequencing input was CD4+ T cells sorted from blood. The TCR comes from a human donor in good health. The CDR3 DNA sequence: TGTGCCAGCAGTGAAGACCAACACGGGGCCGAGCAGTACTTC. This encodes CASSEDQHGAEQYF.